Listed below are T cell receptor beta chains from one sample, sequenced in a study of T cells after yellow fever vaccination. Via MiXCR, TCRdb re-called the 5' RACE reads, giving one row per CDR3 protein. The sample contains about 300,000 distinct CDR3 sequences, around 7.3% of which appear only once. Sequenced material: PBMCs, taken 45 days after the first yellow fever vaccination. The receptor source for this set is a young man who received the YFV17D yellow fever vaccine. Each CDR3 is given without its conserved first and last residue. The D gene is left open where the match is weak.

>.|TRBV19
ASSMAGLGNQPQH
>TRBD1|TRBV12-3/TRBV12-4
ASRITGTGHSPLH
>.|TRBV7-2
ASSFSSGRGGGYT
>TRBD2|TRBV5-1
ASRQAGTSGETQY
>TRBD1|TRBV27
ASSLWDRETQY
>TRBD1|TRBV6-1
ASRLDRDTEAF
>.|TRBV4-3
ASSTSTGARAYEKLF
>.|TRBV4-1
SSSHLRLNTGELF
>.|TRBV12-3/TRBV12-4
ASSLGGRSDTQY
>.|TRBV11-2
ASSPRVQQGGYEQY
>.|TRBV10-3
AISGRILATPGDTQY
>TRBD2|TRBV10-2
ASSEWAAAGPEETQY
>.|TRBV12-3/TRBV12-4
ASSFIAGTDTQY
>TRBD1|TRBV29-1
SAGQGVDTQY
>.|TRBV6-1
ASSDRGPPYEQY
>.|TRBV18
ASSPRANSDNEQF
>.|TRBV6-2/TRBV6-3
ASRQGGLEQF
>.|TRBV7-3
ASSLGIHSYEQY
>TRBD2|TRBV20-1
SASDLAGGLYNEQF
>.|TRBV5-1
ASSSAKLDLTDTQY
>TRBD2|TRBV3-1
ASSRGGGASYNEQF
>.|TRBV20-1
SAEAARLVFYNEQF
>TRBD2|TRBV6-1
ASSRLAGGPGNEQF
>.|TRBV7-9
ASSKTTGHTEAF
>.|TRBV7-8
ASSLARVYSYEQY
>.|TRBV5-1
ASSLAGGQGEKLF
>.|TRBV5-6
ASSHRDRDYSNQPQH
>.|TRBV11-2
ASSLGRGTGSNQPQH
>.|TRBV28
ASSFQRRSYNEQF
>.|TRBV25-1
ASSDGGQVTDTQY
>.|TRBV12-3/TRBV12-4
ASSLSGWGNTEAF
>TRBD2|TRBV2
ASSDNPRTSGEETQY
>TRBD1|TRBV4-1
ASSVPGQHDTEAF
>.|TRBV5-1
ASSLASAVNYGYT
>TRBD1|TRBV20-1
SARDRRQGNYGYT
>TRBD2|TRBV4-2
ASSYNSGGVADTQY
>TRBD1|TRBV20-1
SARAGTELNQPQH
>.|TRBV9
ASSVEVTPSYEQY
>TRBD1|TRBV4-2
ASSQSWPGQGIGGEKLF
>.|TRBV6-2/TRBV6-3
ASRQQNTEAF
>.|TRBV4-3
ASSRIVNTEAF
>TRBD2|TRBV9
ASSVGSSGNEQF
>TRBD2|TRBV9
ASSSTSGGPYNEQF
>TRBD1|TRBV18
ASSPGEGQEH
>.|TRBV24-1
ATSDPFPPGELF
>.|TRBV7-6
ASSLEGGGYT
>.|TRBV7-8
ASSPRTERVLF
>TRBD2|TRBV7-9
ASSVTSGGENEQF
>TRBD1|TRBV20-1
SARAVTGGLETQY
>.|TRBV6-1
ASRWGGNTEAF
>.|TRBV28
ASSLWGGRQGRPKNIQY
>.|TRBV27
ASSPLGNYNEQF
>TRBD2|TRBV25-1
ASRRGSREQF
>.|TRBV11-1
ASSLLFGGTGSYNEQF
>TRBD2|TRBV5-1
ASGGGESAYNEQF
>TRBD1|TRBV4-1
ASSQEAGGLTEAF
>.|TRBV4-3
ASSQGAERQETQY